The clone carrying this T cell receptor (beta chain) was seen repeatedly, ten times or more. TCR beta CDR3 regions were amplified from RNA. The HTBI primer set was used in a first-round RT-PCR of the TCR CDR3. TCRdb itself ran the multiplex PCR reads through MiXCR, one entry per CDR3 protein. The sample includes about 640,000 distinct CDR3 sequences, around 20% of them seen just once. The data were taken from a study of T cells in Graves' hyperthyroidism and ophthalmopathy. Germline V gene data show CDR1 as SGHKS and CDR2 as YYEKEE (reference sequence). V lost 3 bases, J lost 5 bases, and 8 bases lay in between. The CDR3 has 12 residues.

Sequenced: blood. The TCR originated in a man younger than 40 with Graves' ophthalmopathy. The rearrangement uses TRBV5-5 and TRBJ1-1, with no clear D. The CDR3 nucleotides are TGTGCCAGCAGCTCCCGTTATACTGAAGCTTTCTTT. This gives the protein CASSSRYTEAFF.